The 4 T cell receptor beta chains below come from one sample, sequenced in a study of cytomegalovirus exposure and HLA in healthy donors. Measured with immunoSEQ multiplex PCR; TCRdb has only the in-frame clones, and not every one. Among about 140,000 clones listed, around 87% were seen once. The sample comprised PBMCs. The receptors shown here come from a man between 18 and 29 years old in good health and CMV-seropositive.

Only one count was recorded for this clone. An end of the junction does not agree with germline; a read error may underlie this. The chain employs TRBV28 and TRBJ2-1, with D unresolved. Germline V gives CDR1 MDHEN, CDR2 SYDVKM. This CDR3 comprises 14 residues. The CDR3, as DNA: TGTGCCAGCAGCCCACCCACGACCAGAGCCCCGGCGGTCTTC. Its protein product is CASSPPTTRAPAVF.

The rearrangement joins TRBV7-9 to TRBJ2-3, with a possible D match to TRBD2 (7 bases). Trimming pared 5 bases from V and 4 bases from J, leaving 16 bases between. There are 15 residues in the CDR3. In germline, CDR1 is SEHNR, CDR2 FQNEAQ (reference sequence). The CDR3 DNA sequence: TGTGCCAGCAGCGTAACCGGGGGGCGCGCAGATACGCAGTATTTT. It is translated as CASSVTGGRADTQYF.

The rearrangement joins TRBV6-1 to TRBJ2-7; TRBD2 matches at 8 bases. V dropped 4 bases and J dropped 4; count of bases not matched to a gene: 6. Germline V gene data show CDR1 as MNHNS and CDR2 as SASEGT. There are 14 residues in the CDR3. The CDR3 bases are TGTGCCAGCAGTGTCGGGGGGGGTTTTTACGAGCAGTACTTC. Translating gives CASSVGGGFYEQYF.

This clone was seen once. The V and J genes are TRBV6-5 and TRBJ2-5; the match to TRBD2 covers 10 bases. Germline V gene sequence: CDR1 MNHEY, CDR2 SVGAGI. There are 12 residues in the CDR3. V shed 9 bases and J 4 bases; nucleotides not matched to a gene: 2. The CDR3, as DNA: TGTGCCAGTAGCGGGGGGCTAGAGACCCAGTACTTC. It specifies CASSGGLETQYF.